The rows below give T cell receptor beta chains drawn from one sample of a study of CD8 T cells in ankylosing spondylitis. TCRdb called the 5' RACE reads again in MiXCR, with one record for every CDR3 protein. The sample lists around 280,000 distinct CDR3 sequences, around 20% occurring once. Sample: blood, either unsorted or a sorted T cell fraction (not recorded which). The receptors derive from a male donor with ankylosing spondylitis or in good health (not recorded which). The CDR3 runs from the conserved cysteine through the conserved F or W. D genes are given only for firm matches. Only some rows state a clone size, as once, few, many or a class for expanded clones.

d_gene	j_gene	v_gene	abundance	CDR3aa	CDR3nt
NA	TRBJ2-3	TRBV6-1	many	CASAMAGDTDTQYF	TGTGCCAGCGCTATGGCCGGGGACACAGATACGCAGTATTTT
NA	TRBJ1-3	TRBV5-1	NA	CASSLEDRPSGNTIYF	TGCGCCAGCAGCCTAGAAGACAGACCCTCTGGAAACACCATATATTTT
NA	TRBJ1-1	TRBV5-1	many	CASSLDSVNTEAFF	TGCGCCAGCAGCTTGGACAGTGTGAACACTGAAGCTTTCTTT
TRBD1	TRBJ1-2	TRBV4-1	many	CASSQLQGAGPPYGYTF	TGCGCCAGCAGCCAGCTACAGGGGGCCGGCCCGCCCTATGGCTACACCTTC
NA	TRBJ1-6	TRBV28	many	CASSLGLNNSPLHF	TGTGCCAGCAGTTTGGGACTGAATAATTCACCCCTCCACTTT
NA	TRBJ2-3	TRBV5-8	NA	CASSLGGFPSTDTQYF	TGTGCCAGCAGCTTGGGAGGGTTTCCTAGCACAGATACGCAGTATTTT
NA	TRBJ1-1	TRBV12-3/TRBV12-4	few	CVTRRGRGTEAFF	TGTGTCACACGCCGAGGCAGGGGCACTGAAGCTTTCTTT
TRBD2	TRBJ2-3	TRBV12-3/TRBV12-4	NA	CASSSSGGPVGDTQYF	TGTGCCAGCAGTTCGTCGGGGGGGCCTGTGGGAGATACGCAGTATTTT
TRBD1	TRBJ2-1	TRBV5-1	few	CASSSSYRGSYNEQFF	TGCGCCAGCAGCTCATCCTACAGGGGCTCCTACAATGAGCAGTTCTTC
NA	TRBJ2-3	TRBV6-5	NA	CASSYRGPDTDTQYF	TGTGCCAGCAGTTACCGGGGGCCTGACACAGATACGCAGTATTTT
TRBD1	TRBJ2-2	TRBV4-1	many	CASSPPRTGLLFAGELFF	TGCGCCAGCAGCCCCCCTAGGACAGGACTGCTGTTTGCCGGGGAGCTGTTTTTT
NA	TRBJ2-5	TRBV27	NA	CASSLGPGAGESETQYF	TGTGCCAGCAGTTTAGGTCCGGGGGCGGGGGAGAGTGAGACCCAGTACTTC
NA	TRBJ1-2	TRBV7-9	NA	CASSSGQLTPYGYTF	TGTGCCAGCAGCTCCGGACAGTTAACGCCCTATGGCTACACCTTC
NA	TRBJ1-6	TRBV3-1	NA	CASNHGAGSPLHF	TGTGCCAGCAACCACGGAGCGGGATCACCCCTCCACTTT
NA	TRBJ1-2	TRBV20-1	NA	CSARVDYGYTF	TGCAGTGCTAGAGTCGATTATGGCTACACCTTC
NA	TRBJ2-1	TRBV10-3	few	CAISDQGYEQFF	TGTGCCATCAGTGATCAGGGCTATGAGCAGTTCTTC
NA	TRBJ1-6	TRBV7-9	NA	CASRSSGANNSPLHF	TGTGCCAGCAGATCATCGGGGGCTAATAATTCACCCCTCCACTTT
NA	TRBJ1-4	TRBV5-1	NA	CASSPAGGNEKLFF	TGCGCCAGCAGCCCGGCGGGGGGTAATGAAAAACTGTTTTTT
NA	TRBJ2-1	TRBV6-1	many	CASRPTGGRYNEQFF	TGTGCCAGCAGACCGACCGGGGGGCGGTACAATGAGCAGTTCTTC
NA	TRBJ1-3	TRBV29-1	few	CSVEEVQGSENTIYF	TGCAGCGTTGAAGAGGTCCAGGGGTCGGAAAACACCATATATTTT
TRBD2	TRBJ2-2	TRBV5-1	few	CASRAQVAGAGELFF	TGCGCCAGCAGGGCCCAAGTTGCGGGGGCCGGGGAGCTGTTTTTT
TRBD2	TRBJ2-5	TRBV5-1	NA	CASSLRTSGGVAKTQYF	TGCGCCAGCAGCTTAAGGACTAGCGGGGGCGTTGCGAAGACCCAGTACTTC
NA	TRBJ1-5	TRBV27	few	CASSSNSNQPQHF	TGTGCCAGCAGTTCAAATAGCAATCAGCCCCAGCATTTT
NA	TRBJ1-2	TRBV6-5	NA	CASSYGLDSGTTAYGYTF	TGTGCCAGCAGTTACGGACTGGACTCCGGGACTACGGCGTATGGCTACACCTTC
NA	TRBJ2-1	TRBV5-1	NA	CASSLGPDSYNEQFF	TGCGCCAGCAGCTTGGGCCCCGATTCCTACAATGAGCAGTTCTTC
NA	TRBJ1-2	TRBV5-1	NA	CASSPFGEGYTF	TGCGCCAGCAGCCCCTTCGGTGAAGGCTACACCTTC
NA	TRBJ1-3	TRBV5-6	NA	CASSASGLSGNTIYF	TGTGCCAGCAGCGCCTCAGGGCTCTCTGGAAACACCATATATTTT
TRBD2	TRBJ2-3	TRBV9	few	CASSPTGTSRDTQYF	TGTGCCAGCAGCCCTACCGGGACTAGCCGGGATACGCAGTATTTT
TRBD2	TRBJ2-1	TRBV6-2/TRBV6-3	many	CASSYSGASGIYNEQFF	TGTGCCAGCAGTTACTCGGGGGCTAGCGGGATCTACAATGAGCAGTTCTTC
TRBD2	TRBJ2-1	TRBV12-3/TRBV12-4	few	CASSPHSGSGINEQFF	TGTGCCAGCAGTCCTCATAGCGGGAGTGGGATTAATGAGCAGTTCTTC
NA	TRBJ1-6	TRBV12-3/TRBV12-4	few	CASSLELQGNSPLHF	TGTGCCAGCAGTTTAGAACTCCAGGGGAATTCACCCCTCCACTTT
NA	TRBJ2-3	TRBV18	few	CASSPWGASTDTQYF	TGTGCCAGCTCACCTTGGGGAGCTAGCACAGATACGCAGTATTTT
NA	TRBJ2-1	TRBV7-8	NA	CASSLRRFSYNEQFF	TGTGCCAGCAGCTTACGGCGATTCTCCTACAATGAGCAGTTCTTC
TRBD1	TRBJ1-5	TRBV12-3/TRBV12-4	few	CASSSNRGAQPQHF	TGTGCCAGCAGTTCCAACAGGGGCGCTCAGCCCCAGCATTTT
NA	TRBJ1-3	TRBV15	few	CATSRGAGNTIYF	TGTGCCACCAGCAGAGGGGCTGGAAACACCATATATTTT
TRBD2	TRBJ2-3	TRBV4-2	NA	CASSQTGTSGGLVTDTQYF	TGTGCCAGCAGCCAAACCGGGACTAGCGGGGGGTTGGTCACAGATACGCAGTATTTT
TRBD1	TRBJ1-6	TRBV12-3/TRBV12-4	NA	CASREGQYNSPLHF	TGTGCCAGCAGGGAGGGACAGTATAATTCACCCCTCCACTTT
NA	TRBJ2-5	TRBV20-1	many	CSAETQYF	TGCAGTGCGGAGACCCAGTACTTC
TRBD1	TRBJ1-6	TRBV20-1	NA	CSALNGQGGSPLHF	TGCAGTGCCCTCAACGGACAGGGCGGCTCACCCCTCCACTTT
TRBD2	TRBJ2-1	TRBV27	few	CASSLTSGRFYNEQFF	TGTGCCAGCAGTTTAACTAGCGGGAGATTCTACAATGAGCAGTTCTTC
TRBD2	TRBJ2-5	TRBV20-1	NA	CSARSSGAQETRYF	TGCAGTGCTAGATCCAGCGGGGCCCAAGAGACCCGGTACTTC
NA	TRBJ1-6	TRBV12-3/TRBV12-4	few	CASSFDSPLHF	TGTGCCAGCAGTTTTGATTCACCCCTCCACTTT
TRBD2	TRBJ2-5	TRBV15	few	CATSVTSGEETQYF	TGTGCCACCAGCGTGACTAGCGGAGAAGAGACCCAGTACTTC
TRBD1	TRBJ2-2	TRBV30	few	CAWRDRETGELFF	TGTGCCTGGAGGGACAGGGAGACCGGGGAGCTGTTTTTT
TRBD1	TRBJ2-4	TRBV12-3/TRBV12-4	NA	CASSSRQGMAKNIQYF	TGTGCCAGCAGTTCGCGACAGGGGATGGCCAAAAACATTCAGTACTTC
NA	TRBJ1-6	TRBV20-1	NA	CSASEGLPYNSPLHF	TGCAGTGCTAGTGAGGGGTTGCCCTATAATTCACCCCTCCACTTT
TRBD1	TRBJ2-2	TRBV24-1	many	CATSDLVSQNRGKTGELFF	TGTGCCACCAGTGACCTCGTATCTCAAAACAGGGGGAAAACCGGGGAGCTGTTTTTT